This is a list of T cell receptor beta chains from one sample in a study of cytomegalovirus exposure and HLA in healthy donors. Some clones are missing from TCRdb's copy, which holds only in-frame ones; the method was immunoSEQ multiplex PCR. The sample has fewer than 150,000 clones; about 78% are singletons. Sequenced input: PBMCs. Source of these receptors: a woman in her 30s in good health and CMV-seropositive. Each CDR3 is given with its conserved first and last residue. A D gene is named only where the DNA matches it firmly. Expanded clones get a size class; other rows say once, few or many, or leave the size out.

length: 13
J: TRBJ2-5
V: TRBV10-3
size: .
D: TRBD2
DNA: TGTGCCATCGCGGGGGGGGTCCTGGAGACCCAGTACTTC
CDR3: CAIAGGVLETQYF

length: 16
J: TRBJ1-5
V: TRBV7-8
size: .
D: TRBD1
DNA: TGTGCCAGCAGCCAAACCCCGGACAGGGAGGGACAGCCCCAGCATTTT
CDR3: CASSQTPDREGQPQHF

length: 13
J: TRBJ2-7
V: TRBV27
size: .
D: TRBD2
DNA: TGTGCCAGCAAATGGGAGGCGGGAGGCGAGCAGTACTTC
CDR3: CASKWEAGGEQYF

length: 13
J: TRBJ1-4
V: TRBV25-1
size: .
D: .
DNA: TGTGCCAGCAGTGAATTAATGAGTGAAAAACTGTTTTTT
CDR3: CASSELMSEKLFF

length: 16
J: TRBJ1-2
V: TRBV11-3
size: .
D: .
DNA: TGTGCCAGCAGCTCGGGAGGAGGGGCGAGTTTCTATGGCTACACCTTC
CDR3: CASSSGGGASFYGYTF

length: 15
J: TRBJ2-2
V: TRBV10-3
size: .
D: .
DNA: TGTGCCATCAGTGAGTCTAGGAAGGGGGCCGGGGAGCTGTTTTTT
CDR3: CAISESRKGAGELFF

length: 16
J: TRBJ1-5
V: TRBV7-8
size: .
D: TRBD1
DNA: TGTGCCAGCAGTCAAGAAGGGGGCAGGGTTAAGCAGCCCCAGCATTTT
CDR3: CASSQEGGRVKQPQHF

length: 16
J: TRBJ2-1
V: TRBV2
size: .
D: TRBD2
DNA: TGTGCCAGCAGTGAGCTGCCAGCGGGGCGATACAATGAGCAGTTCTTC
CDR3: CASSELPAGRYNEQFF

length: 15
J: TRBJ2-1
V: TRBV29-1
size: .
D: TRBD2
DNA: TGCAGCGCCGCTAGCGGGAGGAGCTCCTACAATGAGCAGTTCTTC
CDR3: CSAASGRSSYNEQFF

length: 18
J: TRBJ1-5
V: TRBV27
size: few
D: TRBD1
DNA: TGTGCCAGCAGTGTAAGGTTCGACATACAGGGGGGTCTTCAGCCCCAGCATTTT
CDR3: CASSVRFDIQGGLQPQHF

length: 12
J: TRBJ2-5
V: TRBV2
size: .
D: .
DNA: TGTGCCAGTTCGTTGACGGAGGAGACCCAGTACTTC
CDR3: CASSLTEETQYF

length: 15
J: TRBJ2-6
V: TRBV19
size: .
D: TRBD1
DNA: TGTGCCACCGGACAGGTCGTCTCTGGGGCCAACGTCCTGACTTTC
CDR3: CATGQVVSGANVLTF

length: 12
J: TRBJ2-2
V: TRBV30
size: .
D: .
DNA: TGTGCCTGGAGTGTACTTCCCGGGGAGCTGTTTTTT
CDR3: CAWSVLPGELFF

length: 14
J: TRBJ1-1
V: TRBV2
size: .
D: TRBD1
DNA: TGTGCCAGCATCTTCAGGGGGCTGAACACTGAAGCTTTCTTT
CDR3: CASIFRGLNTEAFF

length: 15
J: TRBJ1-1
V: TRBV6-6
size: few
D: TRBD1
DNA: TGTGCCAGCAGCCCCTCGGACAGGGGTGGCACTGAAGCTTTCTTT
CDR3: CASSPSDRGGTEAFF

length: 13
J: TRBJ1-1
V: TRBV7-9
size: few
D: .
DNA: TGTGCCAGCAGCTTTGGAGGGAACACTGAAGCTTTCTTT
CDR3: CASSFGGNTEAFF

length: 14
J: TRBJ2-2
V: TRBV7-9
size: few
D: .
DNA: TGTGCCAGCAGCTTGGGGCCAGGGGCCGGGGAGCTGTTTTTT
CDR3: CASSLGPGAGELFF

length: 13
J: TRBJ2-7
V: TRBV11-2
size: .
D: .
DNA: TGTGCCAGCAGCTTAGCGGTTTCCTACGAGCAGTACTTC
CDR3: CASSLAVSYEQYF